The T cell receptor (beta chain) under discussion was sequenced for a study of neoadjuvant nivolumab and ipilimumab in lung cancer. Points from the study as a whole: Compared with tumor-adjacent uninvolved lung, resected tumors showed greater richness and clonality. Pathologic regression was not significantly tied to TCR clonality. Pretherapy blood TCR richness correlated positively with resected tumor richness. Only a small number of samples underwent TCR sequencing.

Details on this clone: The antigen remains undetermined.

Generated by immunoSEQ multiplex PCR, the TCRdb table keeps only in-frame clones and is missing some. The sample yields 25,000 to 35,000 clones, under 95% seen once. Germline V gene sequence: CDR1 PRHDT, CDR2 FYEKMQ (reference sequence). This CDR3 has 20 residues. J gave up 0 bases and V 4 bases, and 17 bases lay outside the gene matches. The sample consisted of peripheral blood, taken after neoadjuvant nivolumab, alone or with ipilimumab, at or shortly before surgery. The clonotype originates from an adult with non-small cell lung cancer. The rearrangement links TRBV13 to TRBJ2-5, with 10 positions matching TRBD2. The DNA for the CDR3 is TGTGCCAGCAGCTCTAATCCGGGACTAGCGCAAACATCGTACCAAGAGACCCAGTACTTC. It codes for CASSSNPGLAQTSYQETQYF.